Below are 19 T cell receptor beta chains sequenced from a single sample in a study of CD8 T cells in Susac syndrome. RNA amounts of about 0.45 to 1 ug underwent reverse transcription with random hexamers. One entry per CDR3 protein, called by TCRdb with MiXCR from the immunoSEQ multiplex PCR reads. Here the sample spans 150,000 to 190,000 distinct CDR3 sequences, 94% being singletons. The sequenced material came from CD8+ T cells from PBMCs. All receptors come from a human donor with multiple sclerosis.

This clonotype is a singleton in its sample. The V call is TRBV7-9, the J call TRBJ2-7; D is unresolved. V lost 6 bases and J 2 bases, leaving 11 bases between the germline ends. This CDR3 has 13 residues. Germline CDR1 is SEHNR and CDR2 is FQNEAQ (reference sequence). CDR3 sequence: CASSRLEAYEQYF. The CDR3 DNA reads TGTGCCAGCAGTCGCCTTGAGGCCTACGAGCAGTACTTC.

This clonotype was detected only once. The CDR3 loop is CASSLGFTGELFF. CDR3 bases: TGTGCCAGCAGCTTAGGATTCACCGGGGAGCTGTTTTTT. The genes are TRBV7-8 and TRBJ2-2; D not resolved. In germline, CDR1 is SGHVS, CDR2 FQNEAQ. The CDR3 runs 13 residues. V lost 1 base and J lost 4, with 4 bases in between.

The DNA of the CDR3 is TGTGCCAGCAGTGCCATGGGTGTGTACAATGAGCAGTTCTTC. It codes for CASSAMGVYNEQFF. This rearrangement joins TRBV28 to TRBJ2-1, with D hard to call. The CDR3 has 14 amino acids. The V gene lost 5 bases and the J gene lost 4 bases, with 12 bases spanning the gap. CDR1 MDHEN and CDR2 SYDVKM come from the germline V gene.

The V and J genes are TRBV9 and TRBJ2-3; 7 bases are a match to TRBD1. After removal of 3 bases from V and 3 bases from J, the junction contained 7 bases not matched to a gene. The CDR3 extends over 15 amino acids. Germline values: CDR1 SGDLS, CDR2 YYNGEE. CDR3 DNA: TGTGCCAGCAGCGCCGCCGGGACAGCAACAGATACGCAGTATTTT. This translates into CASSAAGTATDTQYF.

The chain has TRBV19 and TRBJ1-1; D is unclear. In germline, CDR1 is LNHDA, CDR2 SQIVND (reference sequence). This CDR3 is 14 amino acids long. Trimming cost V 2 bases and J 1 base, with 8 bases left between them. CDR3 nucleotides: TGTGCCAGTAGTATAAAGGCCGGGAACACTGAAGCTTTCTTT. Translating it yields CASSIKAGNTEAFF.

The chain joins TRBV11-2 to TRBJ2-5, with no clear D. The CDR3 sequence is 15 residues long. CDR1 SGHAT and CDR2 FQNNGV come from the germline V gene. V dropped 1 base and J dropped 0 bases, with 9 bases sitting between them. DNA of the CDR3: TGTGCCAGCAGCTTAGGAAGTAACTACCAAGAGACCCAGTACTTC. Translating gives CASSLGSNYQETQYF.

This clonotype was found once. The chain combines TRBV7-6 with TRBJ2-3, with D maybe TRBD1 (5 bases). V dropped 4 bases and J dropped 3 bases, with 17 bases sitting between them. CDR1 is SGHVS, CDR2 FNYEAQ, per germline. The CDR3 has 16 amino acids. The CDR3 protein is CASSSDSRAVTDTQYF. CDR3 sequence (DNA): TGTGCCAGCAGCTCCGACAGTAGGGCAGTAACAGATACGCAGTATTTT.

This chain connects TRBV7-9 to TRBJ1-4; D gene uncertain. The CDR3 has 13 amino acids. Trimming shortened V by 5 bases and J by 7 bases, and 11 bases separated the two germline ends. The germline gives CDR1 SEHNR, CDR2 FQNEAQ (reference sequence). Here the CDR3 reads CASSRAAGEKLFF. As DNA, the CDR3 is TGTGCCAGCAGCCGGGCGGCGGGTGAAAAACTGTTTTTT.

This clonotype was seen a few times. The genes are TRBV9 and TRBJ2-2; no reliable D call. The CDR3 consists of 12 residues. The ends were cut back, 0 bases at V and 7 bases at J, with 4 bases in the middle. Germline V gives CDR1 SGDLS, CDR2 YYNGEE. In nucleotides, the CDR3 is TGTGCCAGCAGCGTAGTTCTCGGGGAGCTGTTTTTT. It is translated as CASSVVLGELFF.

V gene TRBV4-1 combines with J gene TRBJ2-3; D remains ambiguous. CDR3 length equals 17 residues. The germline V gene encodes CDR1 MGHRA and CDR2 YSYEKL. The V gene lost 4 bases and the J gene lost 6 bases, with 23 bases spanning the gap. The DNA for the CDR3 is TGCGCCAGCAGCCCAAACCCCAGCCACAGAAGTCCCGATACGCAGTATTTT. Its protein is CASSPNPSHRSPDTQYF.

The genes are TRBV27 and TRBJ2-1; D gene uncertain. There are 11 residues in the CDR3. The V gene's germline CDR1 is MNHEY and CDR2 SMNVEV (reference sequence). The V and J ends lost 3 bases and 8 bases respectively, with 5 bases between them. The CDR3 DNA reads TGTGCCAGCAGTTTTCGCTATGAGCAGTTCTTC. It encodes CASSFRYEQFF.

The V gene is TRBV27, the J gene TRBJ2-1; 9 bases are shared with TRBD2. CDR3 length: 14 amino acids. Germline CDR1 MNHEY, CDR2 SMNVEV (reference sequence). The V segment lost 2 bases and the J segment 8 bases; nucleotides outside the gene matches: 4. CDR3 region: CASSLGAGGYEQFF. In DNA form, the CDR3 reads TGTGCCAGCAGTTTAGGGGCGGGGGGGTATGAGCAGTTCTTC.

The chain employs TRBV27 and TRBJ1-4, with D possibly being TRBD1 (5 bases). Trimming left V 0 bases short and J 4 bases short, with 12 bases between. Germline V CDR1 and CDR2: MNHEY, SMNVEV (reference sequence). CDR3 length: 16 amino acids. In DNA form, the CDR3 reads TGTGCCAGCAGTTTATCTCCGGGGACGAGTAATGAAAAACTGTTTTTT. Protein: CASSLSPGTSNEKLFF.

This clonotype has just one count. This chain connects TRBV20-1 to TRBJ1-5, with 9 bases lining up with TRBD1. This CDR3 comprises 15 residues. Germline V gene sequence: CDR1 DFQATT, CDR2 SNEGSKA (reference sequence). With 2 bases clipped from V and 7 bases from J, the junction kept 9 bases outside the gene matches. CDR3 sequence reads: CSARLYRGLRQPQHF. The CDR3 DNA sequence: TGCAGTGCTAGACTTTACAGGGGGCTGAGGCAGCCCCAGCATTTT.

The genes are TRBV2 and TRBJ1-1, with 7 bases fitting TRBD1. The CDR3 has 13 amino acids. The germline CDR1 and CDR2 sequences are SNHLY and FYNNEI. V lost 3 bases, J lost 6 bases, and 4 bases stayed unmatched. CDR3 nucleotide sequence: TGTGCCAGCAGTGACGGGGACAGCGCTGAAGCTTTCTTT. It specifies CASSDGDSAEAFF. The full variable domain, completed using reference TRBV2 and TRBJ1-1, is EPEVTQTPSHQVTQMGQEVILRCVPISNHLYFYWYRQILGQKVEFLVSFYNNEISEKSEIFDDQFSVERPDGSNFTLKIRSTKLEDSAMYFCASSDGDSAEAFFGQGTRLTVV.

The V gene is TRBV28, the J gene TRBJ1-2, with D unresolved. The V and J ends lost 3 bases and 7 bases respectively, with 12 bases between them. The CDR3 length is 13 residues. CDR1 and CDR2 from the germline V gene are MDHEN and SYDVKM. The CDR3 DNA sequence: TGTGCCAGCAGTTTCCCTGAAGGGTTTGGCTACACCTTC. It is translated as CASSFPEGFGYTF.

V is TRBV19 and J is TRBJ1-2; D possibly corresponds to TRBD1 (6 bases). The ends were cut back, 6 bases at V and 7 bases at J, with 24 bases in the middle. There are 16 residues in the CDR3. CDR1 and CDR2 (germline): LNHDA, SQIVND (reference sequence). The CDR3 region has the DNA TGTGCCAGTAGACAATCGGATGCTGGGGGGCGGATTGGCTACACCTTC. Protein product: CASRQSDAGGRIGYTF.

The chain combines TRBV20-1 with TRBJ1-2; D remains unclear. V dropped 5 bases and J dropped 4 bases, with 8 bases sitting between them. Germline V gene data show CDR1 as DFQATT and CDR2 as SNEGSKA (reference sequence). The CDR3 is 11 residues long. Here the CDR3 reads CSAREGYGYTF. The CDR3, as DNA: TGCAGTGCTCGGGAGGGCTATGGCTACACCTTC.

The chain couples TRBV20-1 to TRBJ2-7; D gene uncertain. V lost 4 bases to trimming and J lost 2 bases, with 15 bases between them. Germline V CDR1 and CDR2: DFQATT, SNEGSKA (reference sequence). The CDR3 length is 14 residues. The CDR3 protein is CSATTETHPYEQYF. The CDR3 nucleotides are TGCAGTGCTACGACGGAGACCCATCCCTACGAGCAGTACTTC.